The next 27 T cell receptor beta chains were all read from a single sample in a study of response to subunit inactivated influenza vaccine. TCRdb re-called the RT-PCR reads with MiXCR, one entry per CDR3 protein. The sample includes 700,000 to 800,000 distinct CDR3 sequences, approximately 18% of them seen just once. The sample consisted of PBMCs from blood, taken roughly 5 days after vaccination. The receptors derive from a man between 45 and 60 years old who received an inactivated influenza vaccine.

This clonotype was found a few times. The rearrangement links TRBV12-3 or TRBV12-4 to TRBJ2-1; 7 nucleotides align to TRBD2. Trimming took 3 bases from V and 9 from J; bases not matched to a gene: 11. This CDR3 has 15 amino acids. CDR3 sequence (DNA): TGTGCCAGCAGTTTGCGGGGCGGGAGTGCTGGTGAGCAGTTCTTC. This translates into CASSLRGGSAGEQFF.

J is TRBJ2-1 and V is TRBV20-1; 9 bases align to TRBD2. The germline V gene encodes CDR1 DFQATT and CDR2 SNEGSKA (reference sequence). V was clipped by 0 bases and J by 4 bases; unmatched bases: 13. The CDR3 has 18 amino acids. The CDR3 region has the DNA TGCAGTGCTAGAGATTTGGGACTAGCTGCACGGCGGTACAATGAGCAGTTCTTC. Its protein is CSARDLGLAARRYNEQFF.

This clonotype was observed a few times. This chain joins TRBV7-2 and TRBJ2-7; D ambiguous. Germline CDR1 and CDR2: SGHTA and FQGNSA. The CDR3 consists of 15 residues. V was cut by 3 bases and J by 3 bases, with 15 bases left in between. The DNA of the CDR3 is TGTGCCAGCAGCTTTCGAACCGGTGCGATCTACGAGCAGTACTTC. Residues: CASSFRTGAIYEQYF.

The V and J genes are TRBV12-3 or TRBV12-4 and TRBJ2-1, with a weak D call TRBD2 (6 bases). The CDR3 spans 17 residues. Trimming shortened V by 0 bases and J by 5 bases, and 17 bases separated the two germline ends. The CDR3 loop reads CASSLAVGRGRHNEQFF. CDR3 nucleotides: TGTGCCAGCAGTTTAGCGGTGGGGCGGGGAAGGCACAATGAGCAGTTCTTC.

The chain uses TRBV7-2 and TRBJ2-7; D is perhaps TRBD2 (5 bases). V lost 0 bases and J 6 bases, leaving 15 bases between the germline ends. This CDR3 comprises 15 residues. Germline V lookup: CDR1 SGHTA, CDR2 FQGNSA. The CDR3 DNA sequence: TGTGCCAGCAGCTTAGCTCTCCGGGGATTGAGCGAGCAGTACTTC. The encoded protein is CASSLALRGLSEQYF.

This clonotype was counted only a few times. The chain employs TRBV20-1 and TRBJ1-5; D uncertain. V was clipped by 4 bases and J by 0 bases, with 16 bases between them. Per the germline V gene, CDR1 is DFQATT and CDR2 is SNEGSKA (reference sequence). The CDR3 contains 16 residues. The DNA for the CDR3 is TGCAGTGCTAATAAACGATCGGGATCTAGCAATCAGCCCCAGCATTTT. Translated: CSANKRSGSSNQPQHF.

This chain links TRBV29-1 with TRBJ2-3; 8 nucleotides line up with TRBD1. This CDR3 has 13 residues. CDR1 is SQVTM, CDR2 ANQGSEA, per germline. Trimming removed 5 bases from V and 2 bases from J; junction bases left unmatched: 3. The CDR3 here is CSVSDRATDTQYF. CDR3 in DNA: TGCAGCGTTTCGGACAGGGCCACAGATACGCAGTATTTT.

This chain links TRBV7-2 with TRBJ1-4; D is ambiguous. The germline V gene has CDR1 SGHTA and CDR2 FQGNSA. The CDR3 contains 15 residues. Trimming stripped 3 bases from V and 7 bases from J, with 15 bases between. The CDR3 protein is CASSLALGLREKLFF. DNA of the CDR3: TGTGCCAGCAGCTTGGCCCTGGGCCTTCGTGAAAAACTGTTTTTT. The variable domain in full, with the rest retrieved from reference TRBV7-2 and TRBJ1-4, is GAGVSQSPSNKVTEKGKDVELRCDPISGHTALYWYRQSLGQGLEFLIYFQGNSAPDKSGLPSDRFSAERTGGSVSTLTIQRTQQEDSAVYLCASSLALGLREKLFFGSGTQLSVL.

In this sample, this clonotype turned up a few times. This CDR3 reads CASSLSETLNEKLFF. DNA of the CDR3: TGTGCCAGCAGTTTATCGGAGACCCTTAATGAAAAACTGTTTTTT. This chain connects TRBV12-3 or TRBV12-4 to TRBJ1-4; D gene unclear. The germline V and J ends were trimmed by 2 bases and 4 bases, with 11 bases remaining between them. The CDR3 spans 15 residues.

This clonotype occurred a few times. V is TRBV6-5 and J is TRBJ1-5; the D is unclear. Trimming stripped 2 bases from V and 6 bases from J, with 11 bases between. Germline CDR1 reads MNHEY; CDR2 reads SVGAGI. The CDR3 contains 14 residues. CDR3 DNA: TGTGCCAGCAGTTACGGAGGGTCGGGTCAGCCCCAGCATTTT. Its protein is CASSYGGSGQPQHF.

The V gene is TRBV7-9, the J gene TRBJ2-7; D remains unclear. V was trimmed by 6 bases and J by 2 bases, leaving 14 bases between them. The V gene's germline CDR1 is SEHNR and CDR2 FQNEAQ (reference sequence). This CDR3 has 14 amino acids. CDR3 region: CASSWIERTYEQYF. CDR3 bases: TGTGCCAGCAGTTGGATAGAGCGAACCTACGAGCAGTACTTC.

V and J are TRBV5-2 and TRBJ2-1; the D segment call TRBD2 is taken from the table without a DNA check. TRBV5-2 is described as a pseudogene. The CDR3 loop spans 20 amino acids. In nucleotides, the CDR3 is TGTGCCATGAGCCCCGGGCTCCGCTGCATCGGGACTAGCGCCGACAATGAGCAGTTCTTC. Its translation is CAMSPGLRCIGTSADNEQFF.

The V call is TRBV5-6, the J call TRBJ1-5; 7 bases are a match to TRBD1. The junction had 4 bases not matched to a gene; V was cut back by 4 bases and J by 0 bases. Germline V lookup: CDR1 SGHDT, CDR2 YYEEEE. The CDR3 is 15 residues long. The CDR3 sequence is CASSLQGTSNQPQHF. DNA of the CDR3: TGTGCCAGCAGCCTACAGGGGACTAGCAATCAGCCCCAGCATTTT.

This chain joins TRBV12-3 or TRBV12-4 and TRBJ2-2; 12 bases fit TRBD2. Losses at the gene ends were 6 bases for V and 2 bases for J; bases not matched to a gene: 4. The CDR3 covers 16 residues. The CDR3 spells CASRPSGGVNTGELFF. CDR3 coding DNA: TGTGCCAGCAGGCCTAGCGGGGGGGTTAACACCGGGGAGCTGTTTTTT.

The rearrangement uses TRBV12-3 or TRBV12-4 and TRBJ2-1; no clear D gene. CDR3 size: 15 residues. Trimming took off 7 bases at V and 0 bases at J, with 13 bases between the two ends. CDR3 DNA: TGTGCCAGCACCCCCGTGGGTATCTCCTACAATGAGCAGTTCTTC. This sequence encodes CASTPVGISYNEQFF.

This clonotype has at least ten counts. The V call is TRBV5-1, the J call TRBJ2-7, with 9 bases lining up with TRBD1. The trim removed 3 bases at V and 6 bases at J, leaving 7 bases unmatched. Germline CDR1 and CDR2: SGHRS and YFSETQ. The CDR3 sequence is 14 residues long. CDR3 in DNA: TGCGCCAGCAGCTCCCGGGACAGGGTGGTCGAGCAGTACTTC. Its translation is CASSSRDRVVEQYF. The full variable domain, in which reference TRBV5-1 and TRBJ2-7 provide the parts outside the CDR3, is KAGVTQTPRYLIKTRGQQVTLSCSPISGHRSVSWYQQTPGQGLQFLFEYFSETQRNKGNFPGRFSGRQFSNSRSEMNVSTLELGDSALYLCASSSRDRVVEQYFGPGTRLTVT.

The table lists this clonotype with a few counts. This rearrangement joins TRBV7-6 to TRBJ2-7; the match to TRBD1 covers 9 bases. With 4 bases clipped from V and 3 bases from J, the junction kept 10 bases outside the gene matches. Germline lookup yields CDR1 SGHVS and CDR2 FNYEAQ. This CDR3 is 16 amino acids long. CDR3 amino acids: CASSSLPGQGLYEQYF. CDR3 bases: TGTGCCAGCAGCTCCCTACCGGGACAGGGTCTCTACGAGCAGTACTTC.

This rearrangement joins TRBV28 to TRBJ2-3; D remains unclear. The V gene's germline CDR1 is MDHEN and CDR2 SYDVKM. V gave up 3 bases and J gave up 0 bases, with 16 bases separating them. The CDR3 extends over 17 amino acids. The CDR3, as DNA: TGTGCCAGCAGTTTCCCTTTTCCCCATCCAAGCACAGATACGCAGTATTTT. Amino acids: CASSFPFPHPSTDTQYF.

This clonotype was observed a few times. V is TRBV7-9 and J is TRBJ2-3, with 8 bases lining up with TRBD2. The CDR3 is 16 residues long. With V trimmed by 1 base and J by 0 bases, 3 bases remained unmatched. Germline V gives CDR1 SEHNR, CDR2 FQNEAQ (reference sequence). CDR3 coding DNA: TGTGCCAGCAGCTTAGGACTAGCGTTCAGCACAGATACGCAGTATTTT. It is translated as CASSLGLAFSTDTQYF.

This clonotype showed up just a few times. The chain uses TRBV9 and TRBJ2-1; 9 bases are a match to TRBD2. J gave up 6 bases and V 4 bases, and 5 bases lay outside the gene matches. CDR3 size: 14 residues. Looked up from germline, CDR1 is SGDLS and CDR2 is YYNGEE. Here the CDR3 reads CASSTTSGLNEQFF. CDR3 coding DNA: TGTGCCAGCAGCACAACTAGCGGGCTCAATGAGCAGTTCTTC.

This clonotype was observed at least ten times. The J gene is TRBJ1-1, the V gene TRBV20-1, with D possibly matching TRBD1 (6 bases). The CDR3 contains 14 residues. Germline CDR1 reads DFQATT; CDR2 reads SNEGSKA (reference sequence). V dropped 4 bases and J dropped 5 bases, with 17 bases sitting between them. The CDR3 DNA reads TGCAGTGCTACCCCCCGGGGGCGCTCTACTGAAGCTTTCTTT. It yields the protein CSATPRGRSTEAFF.

The rearrangement uses TRBV12-3 or TRBV12-4 and TRBJ2-3; the match to TRBD1 covers 7 bases. The CDR3 runs to 16 residues. The trim removed 4 bases at V and 3 bases at J, leaving 10 bases unmatched. The DNA for the CDR3 is TGTGCCAGCAGTTACCACAGGGGAACTCAGACAGATACGCAGTATTTT. Translated, it gives CASSYHRGTQTDTQYF.

CDR3 sequence reads: CASSQVTTSTGGELFF. For the CDR3, the DNA is TGTGCCAGCAGCCAAGTCACAACTAGCACTGGAGGGGAGCTGTTTTTT. The J gene is TRBJ2-2, the V gene TRBV4-2; TRBD2 might be the D (6 bases). This CDR3 is 16 amino acids long. The V end was cut by 1 base, the J end by 8 bases, with 17 bases between. Germline loops: CDR1 LGHNA, CDR2 YNFKEQ.

This clonotype was observed a handful of times. In DNA form, the CDR3 reads TGCGCCAGCAGCCATGTTGGGAGAGGCTTCGATGAGCAGTTCTTC. Amino acid sequence: CASSHVGRGFDEQFF. The genes are TRBV4-3 and TRBJ2-1, with D maybe TRBD2 (5 bases). Deletions cut 3 bases from V and 8 bases from J, with 17 bases between. This CDR3 comprises 15 residues. Germline V gene lookup returns CDR1 LGHNA and CDR2 YSLEER.

The chain links TRBV4-2 to TRBJ2-1; 8 bases align to TRBD1. V lost 4 bases, J lost 1 base, and 6 bases stayed unmatched. The germline gives CDR1 LGHNA, CDR2 YNFKEQ. This CDR3 is built from 16 residues. The CDR3 DNA reads TGTGCCAGCAGCCCCTGGACAGGGAAATCCTACAATGAGCAGTTCTTC. Translating it yields CASSPWTGKSYNEQFF.

Remarks on this clonotype: The junction differs from germline at one of its ends, possibly a read error. This chain joins TRBV16 and TRBJ1-5; no clear D. CDR3 length: 15 amino acids. CDR1 and CDR2 from the germline V gene are KGHSY and FQNENV. The CDR3 loop is CARSREWGAGQPQHF. CDR3 nucleotides: TGTGCCAGGAGCCGGGAATGGGGTGCGGGTCAGCCCCAGCATTTT.

V gene TRBV7-8 combines with J gene TRBJ2-1; D may correspond to TRBD1 or TRBD2 (6 bases each). CDR1 and CDR2 (germline): SGHVS, FQNEAQ. Deletions cut 6 bases from V and 4 bases from J, with 19 bases between. This CDR3 comprises 16 residues. The CDR3 reads CASSQGGGLGYNEQFF. In nucleotides, the CDR3 is TGTGCCAGCAGTCAAGGGGGAGGATTGGGTTACAATGAGCAGTTCTTC.